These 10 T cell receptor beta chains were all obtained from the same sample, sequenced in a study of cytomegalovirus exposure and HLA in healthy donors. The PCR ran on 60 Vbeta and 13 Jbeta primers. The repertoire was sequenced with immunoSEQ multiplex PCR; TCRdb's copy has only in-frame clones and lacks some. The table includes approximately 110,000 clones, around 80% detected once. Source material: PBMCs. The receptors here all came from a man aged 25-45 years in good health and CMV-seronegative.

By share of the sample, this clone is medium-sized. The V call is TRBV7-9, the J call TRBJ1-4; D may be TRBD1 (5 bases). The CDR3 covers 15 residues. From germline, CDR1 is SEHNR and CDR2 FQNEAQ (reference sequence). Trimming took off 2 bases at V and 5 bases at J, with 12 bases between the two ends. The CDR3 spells CASSLSSTGNEKLFF. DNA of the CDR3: TGTGCCAGCAGCTTATCGAGCACAGGCAATGAAAAACTGTTTTTT.

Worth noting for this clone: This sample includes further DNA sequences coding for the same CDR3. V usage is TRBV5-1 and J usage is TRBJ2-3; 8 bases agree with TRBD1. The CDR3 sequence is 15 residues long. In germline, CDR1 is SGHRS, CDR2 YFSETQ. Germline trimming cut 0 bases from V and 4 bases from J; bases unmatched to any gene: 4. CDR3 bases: TGCGCCAGCAGCTTGGCAGGGGGCGCGGCAGATACGCAGTATTTT. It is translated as CASSLAGGAADTQYF.

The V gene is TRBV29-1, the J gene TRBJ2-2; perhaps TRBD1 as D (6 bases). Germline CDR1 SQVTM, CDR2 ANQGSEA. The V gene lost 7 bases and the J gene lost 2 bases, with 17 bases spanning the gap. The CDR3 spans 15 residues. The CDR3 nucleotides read TGCAGCGCCACGCGTGGACAGTTCAACACCGGGGAGCTGTTTTTT. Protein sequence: CSATRGQFNTGELFF.

The CDR3 DNA reads as TGTGCCAGCAGTGTAACAGGGGGTAGCTCCTACGAGCAGTACTTC. Translating it yields CASSVTGGSSYEQYF. The V and J genes are TRBV6-5 and TRBJ2-7; TRBD1 aligns across 8 bases. V lost 5 bases, J lost 0 bases, and 6 bases stayed unmatched. Germline V lookup: CDR1 MNHEY, CDR2 SVGAGI. The CDR3 is made up of 15 amino acids.

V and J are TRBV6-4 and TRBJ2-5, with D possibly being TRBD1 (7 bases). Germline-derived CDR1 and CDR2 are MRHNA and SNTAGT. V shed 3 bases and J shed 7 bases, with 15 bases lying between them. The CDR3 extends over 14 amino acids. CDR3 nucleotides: TGTGCCAGCAGTGAAAATTGGCAGGGGGGGACCCAGTACTTC. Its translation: CASSENWQGGTQYF.

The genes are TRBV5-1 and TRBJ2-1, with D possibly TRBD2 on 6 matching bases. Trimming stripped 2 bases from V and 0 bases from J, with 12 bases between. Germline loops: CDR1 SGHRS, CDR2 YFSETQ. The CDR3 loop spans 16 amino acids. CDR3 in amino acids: CASSLGGQGSYNEQFF. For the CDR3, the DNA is TGCGCCAGCAGCTTAGGAGGGCAAGGCTCCTACAATGAGCAGTTCTTC.

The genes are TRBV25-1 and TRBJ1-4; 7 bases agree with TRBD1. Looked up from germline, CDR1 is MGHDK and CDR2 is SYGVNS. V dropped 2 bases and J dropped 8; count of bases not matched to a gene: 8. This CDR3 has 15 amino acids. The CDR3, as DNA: TGTGCCAGCAGTGAAGTTTCGACAGGGAGCGAAAAACTGTTTTTT. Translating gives CASSEVSTGSEKLFF.

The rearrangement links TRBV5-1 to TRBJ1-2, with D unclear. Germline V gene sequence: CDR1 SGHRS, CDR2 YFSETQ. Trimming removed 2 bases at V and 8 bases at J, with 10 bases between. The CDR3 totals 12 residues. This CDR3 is CASSFRESGYTF. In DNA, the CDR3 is TGCGCCAGCAGCTTCCGCGAAAGCGGCTACACCTTC.

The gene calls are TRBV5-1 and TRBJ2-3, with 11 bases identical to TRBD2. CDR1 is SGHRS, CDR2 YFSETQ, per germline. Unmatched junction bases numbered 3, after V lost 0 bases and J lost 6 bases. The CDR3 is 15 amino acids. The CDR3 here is CASSLGGLAADTQYF. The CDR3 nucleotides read TGCGCCAGCAGCTTGGGGGGACTAGCGGCGGATACGCAGTATTTT.

The CDR3: CASSPREAGEATEAFF. CDR3 nucleotide sequence: TGCGCCAGCAGCCCCCGGGAGGCAGGGGAGGCCACTGAAGCTTTCTTT. The chain links TRBV5-1 to TRBJ1-1; maybe TRBD1 (6 bases). Germline-derived CDR1 and CDR2 are SGHRS and YFSETQ. Trimming took off 4 bases at V and 4 bases at J, with 20 bases between the two ends. The CDR3 spans 16 residues.